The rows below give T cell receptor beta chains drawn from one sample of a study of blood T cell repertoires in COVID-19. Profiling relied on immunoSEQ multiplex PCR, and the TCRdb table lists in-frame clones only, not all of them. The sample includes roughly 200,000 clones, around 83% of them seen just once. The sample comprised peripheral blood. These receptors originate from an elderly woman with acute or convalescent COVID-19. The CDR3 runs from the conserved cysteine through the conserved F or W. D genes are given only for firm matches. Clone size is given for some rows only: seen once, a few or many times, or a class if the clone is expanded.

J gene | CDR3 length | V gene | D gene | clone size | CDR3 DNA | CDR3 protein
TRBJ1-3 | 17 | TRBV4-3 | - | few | TGCGCCAGCAGCCAAGATCAGCGGATTTGGTCTGGAAACACCATATATTTT | CASSQDQRIWSGNTIYF
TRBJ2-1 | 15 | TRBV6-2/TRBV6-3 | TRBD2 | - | TGTGCCAGCAGTGAGCCGGGACTAGCGTTCAATGAGCAGTTCTTC | CASSEPGLAFNEQFF
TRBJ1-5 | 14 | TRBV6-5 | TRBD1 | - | TGTGCCAGCAGCCCAAACACAGGGGATCAGCCCCAGCATTTT | CASSPNTGDQPQHF
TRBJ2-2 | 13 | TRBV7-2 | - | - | TGTGCCAGCAGCTCCCTTTCGACCGGGGAGCTGTTTTTT | CASSSLSTGELFF
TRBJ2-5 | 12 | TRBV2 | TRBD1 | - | TGTGCCAGCACGCCGACAGGGGAGACCCAGTACTTC | CASTPTGETQYF
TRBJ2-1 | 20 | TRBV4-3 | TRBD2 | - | TGCGCCAGCAGCCAAGATTATGGACTAGCGGGAGGGCCCACCTACAATGAGCAGTTCTTC | CASSQDYGLAGGPTYNEQFF
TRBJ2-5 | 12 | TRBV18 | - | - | TGTGCCAGCTCACCTGCGCAAGAGACCCAGTACTTC | CASSPAQETQYF
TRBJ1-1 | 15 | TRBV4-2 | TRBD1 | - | TGTGCCAGCAGTCGTGTTGGACAGGGAGGCACTGAAGCTTTCTTT | CASSRVGQGGTEAFF
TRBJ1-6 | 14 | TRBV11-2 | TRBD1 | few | TGTGCCAGCAGCTTACACAGGGGAAATTCACCCCTCCACTTT | CASSLHRGNSPLHF
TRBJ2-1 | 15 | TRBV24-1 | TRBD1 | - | TGTGCCACCAGTGATCGCAGGGGGCGCGTCAATGAGCAGTTCTTC | CATSDRRGRVNEQFF
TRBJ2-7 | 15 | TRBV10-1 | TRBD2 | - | TGCGCCAGCAGTGTGGCGGGAGGGGTGCGCGACGAGCAGTACTTC | CASSVAGGVRDEQYF
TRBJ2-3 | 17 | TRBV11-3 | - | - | TGTGCCAGCAGCGTCACGTTCGGGACAACGGGCACAGATACGCAGTATTTT | CASSVTFGTTGTDTQYF
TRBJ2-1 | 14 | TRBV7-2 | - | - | TGTGCCAGCAGCTTATCACTAGAGGGTTTTGAGCAGTTCTTC | CASSLSLEGFEQFF
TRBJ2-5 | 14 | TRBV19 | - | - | TGTGCCAGTAGTATAGGCCCGGGGCAAGAGACCCAGTACTTC | CASSIGPGQETQYF
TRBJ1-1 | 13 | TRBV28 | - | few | TGTGCCAGCAGTTTACCCCCAAACACTGAAGCTTTCTTT | CASSLPPNTEAFF
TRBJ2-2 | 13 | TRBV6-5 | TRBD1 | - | TGTGCCACCCGGACAGGCGGGACCGGGGAGCTGTTTTTT | CATRTGGTGELFF
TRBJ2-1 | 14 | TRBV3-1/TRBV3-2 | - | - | TGTGCCAGCAGCCAGGGGACACTTAACAATGAGCAGTTCTTC | CASSQGTLNNEQFF
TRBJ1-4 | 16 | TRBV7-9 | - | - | TGTGCCAGCAGCTTAATGATGGGGCAATTAGCTGAAAAACTGTTTTTT | CASSLMMGQLAEKLFF
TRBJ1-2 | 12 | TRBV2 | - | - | TGTGCCAGCAGTGATGACAATATAGGCTACACCTTC | CASSDDNIGYTF
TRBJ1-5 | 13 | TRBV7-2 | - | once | TGTGCCAGCAGCTTTCGGGGTTCGCAGCCCCAGCATTTT | CASSFRGSQPQHF
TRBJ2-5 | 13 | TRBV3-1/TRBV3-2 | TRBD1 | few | TGTGCCAGCAGCTTCAGGGGGCGCGGGACCCAGTACTTC | CASSFRGRGTQYF